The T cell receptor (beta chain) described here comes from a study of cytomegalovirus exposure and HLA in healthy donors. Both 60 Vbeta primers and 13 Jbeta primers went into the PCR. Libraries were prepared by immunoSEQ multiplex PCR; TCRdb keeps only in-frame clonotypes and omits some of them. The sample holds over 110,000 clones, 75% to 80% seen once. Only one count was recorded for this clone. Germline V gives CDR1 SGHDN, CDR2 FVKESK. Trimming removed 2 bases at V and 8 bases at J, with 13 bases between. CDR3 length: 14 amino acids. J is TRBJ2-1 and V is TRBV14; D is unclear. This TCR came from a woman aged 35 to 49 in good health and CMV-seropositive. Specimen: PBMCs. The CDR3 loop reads CASSQLNSLHEQFF. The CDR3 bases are TGTGCCAGCAGCCAATTGAATAGTCTTCATGAGCAGTTCTTC.